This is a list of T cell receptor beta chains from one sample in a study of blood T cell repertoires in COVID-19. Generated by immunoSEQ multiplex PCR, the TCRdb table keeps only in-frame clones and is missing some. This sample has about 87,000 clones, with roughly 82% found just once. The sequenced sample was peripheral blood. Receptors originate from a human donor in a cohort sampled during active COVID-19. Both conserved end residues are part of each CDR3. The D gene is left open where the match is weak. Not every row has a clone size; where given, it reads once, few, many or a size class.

CDR3nt: TGTGCCAGCTCACCAGAAAACAGCTCTGGAAACACCATATATTTT
CDR3aa: CASSPENSSGNTIYF
d_gene: NA
abundance: NA
v_gene: TRBV18
j_gene: TRBJ1-3
len: 15

CDR3nt: TGTGCCAGCAGCTTAAGTTCCGGACTAGCGGGAGTTGATGAGCAGTTCTTC
CDR3aa: CASSLSSGLAGVDEQFF
d_gene: TRBD2
abundance: NA
v_gene: TRBV7-3
j_gene: TRBJ2-1
len: 17

CDR3nt: TGTGCCAGCAGTTCTGGGCTCCTTATCTACGAGCAGTACTTC
CDR3aa: CASSSGLLIYEQYF
d_gene: NA
abundance: NA
v_gene: TRBV6-5
j_gene: TRBJ2-7
len: 14

CDR3nt: TGTGCCAGCAGCCGGAGCGGGACAGGGGCGTACCAAGAGACCCAGTACTTC
CDR3aa: CASSRSGTGAYQETQYF
d_gene: TRBD1
abundance: NA
v_gene: TRBV7-7
j_gene: TRBJ2-5
len: 17

CDR3nt: TGTGCCAGCAGCTCCCGATGGAGGGGGGGCTATGGCTACACCTTC
CDR3aa: CASSSRWRGGYGYTF
d_gene: NA
abundance: NA
v_gene: TRBV7-2
j_gene: TRBJ1-2
len: 15

CDR3nt: TGTGCCAGCAGCTTTGACAGGGTTGCGGCCAAAAACATTCAGTACTTC
CDR3aa: CASSFDRVAAKNIQYF
d_gene: TRBD1
abundance: NA
v_gene: TRBV5-4
j_gene: TRBJ2-4
len: 16

CDR3nt: TGCGCCAGCAGCCCCGGACAGGGAAACATTCAGTACTTC
CDR3aa: CASSPGQGNIQYF
d_gene: TRBD1
abundance: NA
v_gene: TRBV5-1
j_gene: TRBJ2-4
len: 13

CDR3nt: TGTGCCAGTAGGGGGCAGGGGCGAATCAACACTGAAGCTTTCTTT
CDR3aa: CASRGQGRINTEAFF
d_gene: NA
abundance: NA
v_gene: TRBV19
j_gene: TRBJ1-1
len: 15

CDR3nt: TGTGCCATCACGGGACAGTGGTTGGGATCTGGGGCCAACGTCCTGACTTTC
CDR3aa: CAITGQWLGSGANVLTF
d_gene: TRBD1
abundance: NA
v_gene: TRBV10-3
j_gene: TRBJ2-6
len: 17

CDR3nt: TGTGCCAGCAGCTTTAGCCGGACTGGAAACACCATATATTTT
CDR3aa: CASSFSRTGNTIYF
d_gene: NA
abundance: NA
v_gene: TRBV5-6
j_gene: TRBJ1-3
len: 14

CDR3nt: TGTGCCAGACGGGACAGGGGGCGGCCAGATACGCAGTATTTT
CDR3aa: CARRDRGRPDTQYF
d_gene: TRBD1
abundance: NA
v_gene: TRBV2
j_gene: TRBJ2-3
len: 14

CDR3nt: TGTGCCAGCAGTTACTCGGGGGCGGGGGACTACGAGCAGTACTTC
CDR3aa: CASSYSGAGDYEQYF
d_gene: NA
abundance: NA
v_gene: TRBV6-6
j_gene: TRBJ2-7
len: 15

CDR3nt: TGTGCCAGCAGCCCCCGGACTAGCGGGGTCTACGAGCAGTACTTC
CDR3aa: CASSPRTSGVYEQYF
d_gene: TRBD2
abundance: NA
v_gene: TRBV7-9
j_gene: TRBJ2-7
len: 15

CDR3nt: TGTGCCAGCATCCACGCCCCGGACAGGGCCAGGTCACCCCTCCACTTT
CDR3aa: CASIHAPDRARSPLHF
d_gene: TRBD1
abundance: NA
v_gene: TRBV5-4
j_gene: TRBJ1-6
len: 16

CDR3nt: TGCGCCAGCAGCCGGATCGGGCTAGCGGGGGTCAATGAGCAGTTCTTC
CDR3aa: CASSRIGLAGVNEQFF
d_gene: TRBD2
abundance: NA
v_gene: TRBV4-3
j_gene: TRBJ2-1
len: 16

CDR3nt: TGTGCCAGCAGCTCCCAGGGGGTGCAGCCCCAGCATTTT
CDR3aa: CASSSQGVQPQHF
d_gene: TRBD1
abundance: NA
v_gene: TRBV7-2
j_gene: TRBJ1-5
len: 13

CDR3nt: TGTGCCAGCAGGCCTCAGGGGGCCTACGAGCAGTACTTC
CDR3aa: CASRPQGAYEQYF
d_gene: TRBD1
abundance: NA
v_gene: TRBV28
j_gene: TRBJ2-7
len: 13

CDR3nt: TGTGCCAGCAGTTCCCGGGACTATAGCTACGAGCAGTACTTC
CDR3aa: CASSSRDYSYEQYF
d_gene: TRBD2
abundance: NA
v_gene: TRBV7-2
j_gene: TRBJ2-7
len: 14

CDR3nt: TGTGCCAGCAGCCCCTCTTCCGGGAGCTCCTACAATGAGCAGTTCTTC
CDR3aa: CASSPSSGSSYNEQFF
d_gene: NA
abundance: NA
v_gene: TRBV7-9
j_gene: TRBJ2-1
len: 16

CDR3nt: TGTGCCTGGTCAGGGGGCGGCAATCAGCCCCAGCATTTT
CDR3aa: CAWSGGGNQPQHF
d_gene: TRBD1
abundance: once
v_gene: TRBV30
j_gene: TRBJ1-5
len: 13

CDR3nt: TGTGCCAGCAGCTTAGGCCTGGCGGGAGGGCCGACAGATACGCAGTATTTT
CDR3aa: CASSLGLAGGPTDTQYF
d_gene: TRBD2
abundance: NA
v_gene: TRBV11-3
j_gene: TRBJ2-3
len: 17

CDR3nt: TGTGCCACCGCGACAGACGATCTAACAGATACGCAGTATTTT
CDR3aa: CATATDDLTDTQYF
d_gene: NA
abundance: NA
v_gene: TRBV19
j_gene: TRBJ2-3
len: 14

CDR3nt: TGTGCCATCAGGGGGGGAAATACCGGGGCCAACGTCCTGACTTTC
CDR3aa: CAIRGGNTGANVLTF
d_gene: NA
abundance: NA
v_gene: TRBV10-3
j_gene: TRBJ2-6
len: 15

CDR3nt: TGTGCCAGCAGCTCACTCGGGGGGGGAATCCAGTACTTC
CDR3aa: CASSSLGGGIQYF
d_gene: TRBD2
abundance: NA
v_gene: TRBV11-2
j_gene: TRBJ2-5
len: 13

CDR3nt: TGTGCCATCAGTTCTGGACAGCTCAATGAAAAACTGTTTTTT
CDR3aa: CAISSGQLNEKLFF
d_gene: NA
abundance: many
v_gene: TRBV10-3
j_gene: TRBJ1-4
len: 14

CDR3nt: TGTGCCAGCAGCCTCCGGACAGGGGAGAACACTGAAGCTTTCTTT
CDR3aa: CASSLRTGENTEAFF
d_gene: TRBD1
abundance: NA
v_gene: TRBV13
j_gene: TRBJ1-1
len: 15

CDR3nt: TGTGCCAGCAGCTTGACAGGGTTCGCCACTGAAGCTTTCTTT
CDR3aa: CASSLTGFATEAFF
d_gene: TRBD1
abundance: NA
v_gene: TRBV7-3
j_gene: TRBJ1-1
len: 14